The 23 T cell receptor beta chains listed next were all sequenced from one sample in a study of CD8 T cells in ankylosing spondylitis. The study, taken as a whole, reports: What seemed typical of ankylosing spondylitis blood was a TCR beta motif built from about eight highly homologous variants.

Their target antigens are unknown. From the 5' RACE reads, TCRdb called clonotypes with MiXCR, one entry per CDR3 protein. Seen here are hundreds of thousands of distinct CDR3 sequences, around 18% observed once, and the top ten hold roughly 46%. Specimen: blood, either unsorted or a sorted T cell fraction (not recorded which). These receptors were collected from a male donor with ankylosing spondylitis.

The CDR3 coding sequence is TGTGCCAGCAAACTAGCGGGAGGGCGAGAGACCCAGTACTTC. Translated: CASKLAGGRETQYF. The chain couples TRBV12-3 or TRBV12-4 to TRBJ2-5; 13 positions match TRBD2. With V trimmed by 7 bases and J by 4 bases, 3 bases remained unmatched. The CDR3 has 14 residues.

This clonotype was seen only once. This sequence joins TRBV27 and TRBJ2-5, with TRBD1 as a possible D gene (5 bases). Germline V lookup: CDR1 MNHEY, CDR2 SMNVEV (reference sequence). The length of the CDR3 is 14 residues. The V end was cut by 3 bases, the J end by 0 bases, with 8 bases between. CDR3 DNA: TGTGCCAGCAGTTTCGTGGACAACCAAGAGACCCAGTACTTC. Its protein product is CASSFVDNQETQYF.

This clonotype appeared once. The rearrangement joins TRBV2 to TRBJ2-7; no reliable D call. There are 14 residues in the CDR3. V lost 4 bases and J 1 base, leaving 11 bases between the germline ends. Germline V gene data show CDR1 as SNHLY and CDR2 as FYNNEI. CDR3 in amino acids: CASSAWLGSYEQYF. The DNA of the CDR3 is TGTGCCAGCAGTGCATGGCTCGGGTCCTACGAGCAGTACTTC.

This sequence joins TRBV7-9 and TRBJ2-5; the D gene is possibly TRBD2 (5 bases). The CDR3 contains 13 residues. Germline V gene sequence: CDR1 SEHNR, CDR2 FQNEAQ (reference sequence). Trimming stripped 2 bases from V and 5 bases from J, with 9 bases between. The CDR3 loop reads CASSLLAGETQYF. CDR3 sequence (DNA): TGTGCCAGCAGCTTACTAGCAGGCGAGACCCAGTACTTC.

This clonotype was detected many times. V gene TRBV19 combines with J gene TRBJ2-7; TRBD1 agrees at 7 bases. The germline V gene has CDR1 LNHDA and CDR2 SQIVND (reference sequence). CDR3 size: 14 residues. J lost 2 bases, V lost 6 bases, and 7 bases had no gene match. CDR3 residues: CASSTGTATYEQYF. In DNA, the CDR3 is TGTGCCAGTAGCACCGGGACAGCTACCTACGAGCAGTACTTC.

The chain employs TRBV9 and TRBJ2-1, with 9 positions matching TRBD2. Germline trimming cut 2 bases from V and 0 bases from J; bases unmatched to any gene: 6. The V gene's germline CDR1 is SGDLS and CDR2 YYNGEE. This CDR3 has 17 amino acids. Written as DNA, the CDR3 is TGTGCCAGCAGCGTCTTAGCGGGAGTGACCTCCTACAATGAGCAGTTCTTC. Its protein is CASSVLAGVTSYNEQFF.

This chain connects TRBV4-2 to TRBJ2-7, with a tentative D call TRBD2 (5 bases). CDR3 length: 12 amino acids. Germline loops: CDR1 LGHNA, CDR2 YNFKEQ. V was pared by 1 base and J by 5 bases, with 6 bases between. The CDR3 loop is CASSQAGNEQYF. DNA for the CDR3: TGTGCCAGCAGCCAAGCGGGGAACGAGCAGTACTTC.

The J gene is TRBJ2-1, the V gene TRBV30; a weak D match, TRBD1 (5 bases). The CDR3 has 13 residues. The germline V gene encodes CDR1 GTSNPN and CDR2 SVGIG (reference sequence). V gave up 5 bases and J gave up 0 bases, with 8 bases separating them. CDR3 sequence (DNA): TGTGCCTGGGTAGGGGCCTCCTACAATGAGCAGTTCTTC. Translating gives CAWVGASYNEQFF. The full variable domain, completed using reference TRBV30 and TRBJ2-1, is SQTIHQWPATLVQPVGSPLSLECTVEGTSNPNLYWYRQAAGRGLQLLFYSVGIGQISSEVPQNLSASRPQDRQFILSSKKLLLSDSGFYLCAWVGASYNEQFFGPGTRLTVL.

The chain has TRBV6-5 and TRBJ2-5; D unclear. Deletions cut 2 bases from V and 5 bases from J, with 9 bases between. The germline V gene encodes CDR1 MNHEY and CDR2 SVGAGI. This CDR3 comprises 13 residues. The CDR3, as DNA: TGTGCCAGCAGTTACGGCGTGAGGGAGACCCAGTACTTC. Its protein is CASSYGVRETQYF.

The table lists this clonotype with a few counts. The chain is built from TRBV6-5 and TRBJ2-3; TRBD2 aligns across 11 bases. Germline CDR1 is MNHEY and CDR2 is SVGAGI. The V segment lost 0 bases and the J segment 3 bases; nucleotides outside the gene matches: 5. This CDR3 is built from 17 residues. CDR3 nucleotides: TGTGCCAGCAGTTACTCCCTAGCGGGGGGTAGTACAGATACGCAGTATTTT. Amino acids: CASSYSLAGGSTDTQYF.

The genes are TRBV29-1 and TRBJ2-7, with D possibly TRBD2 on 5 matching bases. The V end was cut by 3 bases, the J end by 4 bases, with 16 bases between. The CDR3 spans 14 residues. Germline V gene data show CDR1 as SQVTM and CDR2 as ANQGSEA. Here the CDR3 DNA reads TGCAGCGTTGACTTGGGCGAGGACTGTTACGAGCAGTACTTC. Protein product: CSVDLGEDCYEQYF.

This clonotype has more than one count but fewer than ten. The CDR3 DNA follows: TGTGCCAGCAGTGACAGCGGGGGGGCCAATGAGCAGTTCTTC. Protein product: CASSDSGGANEQFF. V is TRBV6-4 and J is TRBJ2-1, with TRBD2 identical over 10 bases. This CDR3 is 14 amino acids long. Germline V lookup: CDR1 MRHNA, CDR2 SNTAGT. The junction had 1 base not matched to a gene; V was cut back by 2 bases and J by 6 bases.

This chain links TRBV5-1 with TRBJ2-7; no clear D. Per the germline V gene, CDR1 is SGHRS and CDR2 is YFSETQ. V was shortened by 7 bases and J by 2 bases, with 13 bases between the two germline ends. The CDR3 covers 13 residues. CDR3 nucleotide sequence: TGCGCCAGCGGTCCCTCGGACCCCTACGAGCAGTACTTC. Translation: CASGPSDPYEQYF.

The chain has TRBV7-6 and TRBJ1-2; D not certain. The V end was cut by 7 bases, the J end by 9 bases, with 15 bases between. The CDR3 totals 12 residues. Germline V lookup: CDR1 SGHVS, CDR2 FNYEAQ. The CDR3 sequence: CASNSGGGSYTF. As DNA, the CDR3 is TGTGCCAGCAACTCCGGCGGCGGCAGCTACACCTTC.

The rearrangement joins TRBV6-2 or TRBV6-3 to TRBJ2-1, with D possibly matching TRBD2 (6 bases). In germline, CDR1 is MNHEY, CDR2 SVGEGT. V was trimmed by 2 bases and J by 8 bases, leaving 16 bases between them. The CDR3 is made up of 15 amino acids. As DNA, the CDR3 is TGTGCCAGCAGTTACCCGCGGGATGCTGACGATGAGCAGTTCTTC. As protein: CASSYPRDADDEQFF.

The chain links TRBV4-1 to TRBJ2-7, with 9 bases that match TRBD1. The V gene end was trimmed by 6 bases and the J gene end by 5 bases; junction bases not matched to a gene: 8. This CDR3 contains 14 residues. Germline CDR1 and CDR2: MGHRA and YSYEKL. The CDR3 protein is CASSPGQGFHEQYF. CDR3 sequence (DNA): TGCGCCAGCAGTCCGGGACAGGGTTTCCACGAGCAGTACTTC.

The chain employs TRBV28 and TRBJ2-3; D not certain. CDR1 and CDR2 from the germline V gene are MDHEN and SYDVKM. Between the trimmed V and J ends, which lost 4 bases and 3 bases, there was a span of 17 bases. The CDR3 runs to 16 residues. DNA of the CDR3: TGTGCCAGCAGTTGGGGTGGGGAAAGTGTAACAGATACGCAGTATTTT. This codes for CASSWGGESVTDTQYF.

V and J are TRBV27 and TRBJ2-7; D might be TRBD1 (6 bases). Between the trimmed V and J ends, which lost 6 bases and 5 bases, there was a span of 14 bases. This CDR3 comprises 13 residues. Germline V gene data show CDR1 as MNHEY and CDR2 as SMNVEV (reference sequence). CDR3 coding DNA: TGTGCCAGCAGGATGCAGGGGTGGGACGAGCAGTACTTC. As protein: CASRMQGWDEQYF.

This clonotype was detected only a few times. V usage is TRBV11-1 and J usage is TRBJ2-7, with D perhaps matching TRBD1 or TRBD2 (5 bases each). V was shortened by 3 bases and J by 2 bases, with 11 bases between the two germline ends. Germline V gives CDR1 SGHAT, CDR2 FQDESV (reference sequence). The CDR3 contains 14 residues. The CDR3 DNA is TGTGCCAGCAGCTTGTACCGGGACGCCTACGAGCAGTACTTC. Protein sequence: CASSLYRDAYEQYF.

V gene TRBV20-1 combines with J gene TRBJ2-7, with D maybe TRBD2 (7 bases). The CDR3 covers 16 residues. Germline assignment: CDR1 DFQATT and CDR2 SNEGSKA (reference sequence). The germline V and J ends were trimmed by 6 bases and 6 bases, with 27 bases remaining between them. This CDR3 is CSAEEGGGGLFREQYF. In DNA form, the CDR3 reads TGCAGTGCCGAAGAGGGGGGAGGGGGACTTTTCCGCGAGCAGTACTTC.

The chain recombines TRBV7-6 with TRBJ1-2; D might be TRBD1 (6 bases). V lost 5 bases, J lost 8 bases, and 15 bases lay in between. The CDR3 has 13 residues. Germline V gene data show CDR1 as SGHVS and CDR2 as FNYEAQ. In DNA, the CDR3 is TGTGCCAGCAGCCCCCAGGAGGGGGGAGGCTACACCTTC. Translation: CASSPQEGGGYTF. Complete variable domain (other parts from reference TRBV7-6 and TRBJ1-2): GAGVSQSPRYKVTKRGQDVALRCDPISGHVSLYWYRQALGQGPEFLTYFNYEAQQDKSGLPNDRFSAERPEGSISTLTIQRTEQRDSAMYRCASSPQEGGGYTFGSGTRLTVV.

CDR3 residues: CASSMVSGSGEQFF. CDR3 sequence (DNA): TGTGCCAGTAGTATGGTTAGCGGGAGTGGGGAGCAGTTCTTC. The gene calls are TRBV19 and TRBJ2-1; 9 positions agree with TRBD2. Germline-derived CDR1 and CDR2 are LNHDA and SQIVND (reference sequence). The trim removed 3 bases at V and 10 bases at J, leaving 7 bases unmatched. There are 14 residues in the CDR3.

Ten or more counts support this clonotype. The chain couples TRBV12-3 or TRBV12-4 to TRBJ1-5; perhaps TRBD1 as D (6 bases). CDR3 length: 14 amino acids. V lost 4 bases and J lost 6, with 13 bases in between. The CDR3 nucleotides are TGTGCCAGCAGTTCGGGTACAGGGTTTCAGCCCCAGCATTTT. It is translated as CASSSGTGFQPQHF.